This T cell receptor beta chain derives from a study of identical twins. General study findings and limits: It was possible that invariant MAIT and iNKT cells partly confounded the zero-insertion analyses. Where beta out-of-frame sequences were concerned, excess twin sharing was weaker. Out-of-frame TCR alpha sharing in monozygotic twins exceeded recombination model predictions.

V lost 7 bases and J 2 bases, leaving 13 bases between the germline ends. CDR1 and CDR2 (germline): SNHLY, FYNNEI. This CDR3 comprises 14 residues. A universal primer site was added by template switching, and unique molecular identifiers were carried by the cDNA. In TCRdb, the 5' RACE reads were re-called with MiXCR into one record per CDR3 protein. The sample contains approximately 300,000 distinct CDR3 sequences, 8.5% to 9.5% of which appear only once. This clonotype was seen at least ten times. The antigen remains undetermined. These sequences were also reported in another study, on yellow fever vaccine responses in identical twins.

V and J are TRBV2 and TRBJ2-3; either TRBD1 or TRBD2 may supply D (6 bases each). Sequencing used CD8+ T cells sorted from blood. The sequence was obtained from a woman aged 18-30 years in good health. The CDR3, as DNA: TGTGCCAGCACGTCCGGGGGCTCCACAGATACGCAGTATTTT. Translated, it gives CASTSGGSTDTQYF.